This T cell receptor (beta chain) was sequenced in a study of patients and donors after allogeneic stem cell transplantation (TCRdb year 2020). With respect to this clonotype: Its antigen is still unknown. No base qualities exist here, and no much larger clone lies one base off it.

Trimming takes 9 bases off V and 6 bases off J; junction bases not matched to a gene: 9. The CDR1 and CDR2 encoded by the germline V gene (reference sequence) are LGHDT and YNNKEL. The CDR3 goes from the cysteine to the phenylalanine over 15 residues. Only CDR3 DNA remains: 45 bases, in frame from the first base. Library construction relied on RT-PCR. Sequencer: NextSeq 550. TCRdb applied fastp at Q25 and MiXCR to the public reads, then kept only in-frame beta chains. One record per CDR3 amino acid sequence lists the most common genes and DNA. The sample profile shows about 10,000 distinct CDR3 sequences; 5.9% of them were found once. The ten top clones hold 26% of the sample.

The sequence derives from a human donor who was either an allogeneic HSCT recipient or a stem cell or donor lymphocyte infusion donor (not recorded which). It is not recorded whose cells these are; they may come from a transplant donor. The sequencing sample was made of blood, either unsorted or a sorted T cell fraction (not recorded which). The chain links TRBV3-1 with TRBJ2-5; TRBD2 agrees with 14 junctional bases. CDR3 reads: CASEPGLAGAKTQYF. At the DNA level, the sequence is TGTGCCAGTGAACCGGGACTAGCGGGAGCCAAGACCCAGTACTTC.